This TCR beta chain came from a study of CD8 T cells in ankylosing spondylitis. Preparation of TCR beta libraries was done by quantitative 5'-RACE with molecular barcodes. TCRdb re-called the 5' RACE reads through MiXCR, storing one row per CDR3 protein. The sample records around 250,000 distinct CDR3 sequences, about 10% being singletons. The CDR3 extends over 12 amino acids. V was shortened by 6 bases and J by 3 bases, with 6 bases between the two germline ends. Germline V CDR1 and CDR2: MNHNS, SASEGT. Points from the study as a whole: What appeared characteristic of ankylosing spondylitis blood was a TCR beta motif of eight highly homologous variants.

As concerns this clonotype: Its matching antigen is unknown.

Material for sequencing was blood, either unsorted or a sorted T cell fraction (not recorded which). The source is a male donor with ankylosing spondylitis or in good health (not recorded which). V is TRBV6-1 and J is TRBJ1-5; D remains ambiguous. The CDR3 DNA is TGTGCCAGCAGAGCTTCCAATCAGCCCCAGCATTTT. Protein: CASRASNQPQHF.